This passage covers 27 T cell receptor beta chains from one sample sequenced in a study of stem cell transplantation in POMP-related autoinflammatory disease. Sequenced by immunoSEQ multiplex PCR; TCRdb stores in-frame clones only, minus some. Of over 30,000 clones listed, 70% to 90% are singletons. The specimen was CD4+ T cells from PBMCs, collected before stem cell transplantation. Receptors originate from a human donor with POMP-related autoinflammation and immune dysregulation (PRAID).

This chain links TRBV6-1 with TRBJ2-7; TRBD1 is a possible D gene (6 bases). Trimming left V 6 bases short and J 2 bases short, with 14 bases between. Germline V gene data show CDR1 as MNHNS and CDR2 as SASEGT. The CDR3 sequence is 14 residues long. In DNA, the CDR3 is TGTGCCAGCAGCAGGGGACCTTCTCCCTACGAGCAGTACTTC. It yields the protein CASSRGPSPYEQYF.

This clone was detected only once. The chain links TRBV15 to TRBJ1-2, with a weak D call TRBD1 (5 bases). The CDR3 has 13 residues. Trimming cost V 8 bases and J 4 bases, with 14 bases left between them. Germline lookup yields CDR1 LNHNV and CDR2 YYDKDF (reference sequence). This CDR3 reads CATRDSGGYGYTF. CDR3 nucleotide sequence: TGTGCCACCCGAGATTCCGGGGGCTATGGCTACACCTTC.

The genes are TRBV5-1 and TRBJ1-4, with D maybe TRBD1 (6 bases). V lost 0 bases and J lost 6, with 15 bases in between. The CDR3 totals 16 residues. Germline CDR1 and CDR2: SGHRS and YFSETQ. CDR3 sequence: CASSLAGHIGDEKLFF. The CDR3 bases are TGCGCCAGCAGCTTGGCGGGACACATTGGGGATGAAAAACTGTTTTTT. The whole variable domain, remainder taken from reference TRBV5-1 and TRBJ1-4, is KAGVTQTPRYLIKTRGQQVTLSCSPISGHRSVSWYQQTPGQGLQFLFEYFSETQRNKGNFPGRFSGRQFSNSRSEMNVSTLELGDSALYLCASSLAGHIGDEKLFFGSGTQLSVL.

The CDR3 bases are TGTGCCAGCAGTTTCCCCCTAGGTGATTCACCCCTCCACTTT. Protein product: CASSFPLGDSPLHF. The rearrangement uses TRBV28 and TRBJ1-6; D gene unclear. Germline lookup yields CDR1 MDHEN and CDR2 SYDVKM. With 3 bases removed from V and 8 bases from J, the gap between germline ends came to 11 bases. This CDR3 comprises 14 residues.

The chain is built from TRBV2 and TRBJ2-1; D might be TRBD2 (5 bases). This CDR3 has 14 residues. The V end lost 8 bases, the J end lost 4 bases, and 15 bases lay between the germline ends. The V gene's germline CDR1 is SNHLY and CDR2 FYNNEI. The CDR3 is CASLGGAKYNEQFF. The CDR3, as DNA: TGTGCCAGCCTCGGAGGAGCGAAATACAATGAGCAGTTCTTC.

The genes are TRBV29-1 and TRBJ1-1; TRBD1 is a possible D gene (6 bases). V shed 4 bases and J shed 3 bases, with 18 bases lying between them. Per germline, CDR1 SQVTM and CDR2 ANQGSEA. The CDR3 spans 15 residues. CDR3 in DNA: TGCAGCGTTGTAGGCAGTAAGGGGGGTGACACTGAAGCTTTCTTT. Translated, it gives CSVVGSKGGDTEAFF. The whole variable domain, remainder taken from reference TRBV29-1 and TRBJ1-1, is SAVISQKPSRDICQRGTSLTIQCQVDSQVTMMFWYRQQPGQSLTLIATANQGSEATYESGFVIDKFPISRPNLTFSTLTVSNMSPEDSSIYLCSVVGSKGGDTEAFFGQGTRLTVV.

V usage is TRBV28 and J usage is TRBJ2-5; D not certain. Germline V lookup: CDR1 MDHEN, CDR2 SYDVKM. The CDR3 has 14 residues. Trimming took 6 bases from V and 4 from J, leaving 15 bases between them. The CDR3 bases are TGTGCCAGCAGCTCCGGCGGTGAAGGAGAGACCCAGTACTTC. Protein product: CASSSGGEGETQYF.

The V and J genes are TRBV4-2 and TRBJ2-1, with a possible D match to TRBD2 (5 bases). Trimming shortened V by 2 bases and J by 3 bases, and 11 bases separated the two germline ends. Per germline, CDR1 LGHNA and CDR2 YNFKEQ. The CDR3 is 15 residues long. This chain's CDR3 is CASSQSGFDYNEQFF. CDR3 bases: TGTGCCAGCAGCCAATCGGGGTTCGACTACAATGAGCAGTTCTTC.

The genes are TRBV28 and TRBJ2-4; tentative D call: TRBD1 (6 bases). Germline loops: CDR1 MDHEN, CDR2 SYDVKM. V was clipped by 7 bases and J by 2 bases, with 18 bases between them. The CDR3 sequence is 16 residues long. CDR3 sequence reads: CASTLRGHHTKNIQYF. The CDR3 bases are TGTGCCAGCACCTTGAGGGGACACCATACCAAAAACATTCAGTACTTC.

The V gene is TRBV7-9, the J gene TRBJ1-2; D is ambiguous. Germline values: CDR1 SEHNR, CDR2 FQNEAQ (reference sequence). The CDR3 is made up of 15 amino acids. V was shortened by 5 bases and J by 0 bases, with 13 bases between the two germline ends. The CDR3 sequence is CASSRAGTANYGYTF. The DNA of the CDR3 is TGTGCCAGCAGCCGGGCGGGTACAGCTAACTATGGCTACACCTTC. The full variable domain, in which reference TRBV7-9 and TRBJ1-2 provide the parts outside the CDR3, is DTGVSQNPRHKITKRGQNVTFRCDPISEHNRLYWYRQTLGQGPEFLTYFQNEAQLEKSRLLSDRFSAERPKGSFSTLEIQRTEQGDSAMYLCASSRAGTANYGYTFGSGTRLTVV.

This sequence joins TRBV6-6 and TRBJ2-2; weak D call: TRBD2 (7 bases). Deletions cut 4 bases from V and 1 base from J, with 13 bases between. This CDR3 has 16 residues. Germline V gene lookup returns CDR1 MNHNY and CDR2 SVGAGI (reference sequence). CDR3 DNA: TGTGCCAGCAGTTCCCAGGGGAGGGTGAACACCGGGGAGCTGTTTTTT. Translating it yields CASSSQGRVNTGELFF.

The genes are TRBV6-1 and TRBJ1-1, with D unresolved. Per germline, CDR1 MNHNS and CDR2 SASEGT. The CDR3 totals 13 residues. V was clipped by 6 bases and J by 7 bases, with 15 bases between them. CDR3 DNA: TGTGCCAGCAGCCCTTCAGGATATCTTGAAGCTTTCTTT. This translates into CASSPSGYLEAFF.

This clone was seen once. The chain links TRBV5-4 to TRBJ2-1, with TRBD2 matching over 7 bases. Germline CDR1 is SGHNT and CDR2 is YYREEE (reference sequence). The CDR3 sequence is 13 residues long. With V trimmed by 3 bases and J by 5 bases, 2 bases remained unmatched. This CDR3 is CASSSGRNNEQFF. The DNA of the CDR3 is TGTGCCAGCAGCTCCGGGAGGAACAATGAGCAGTTCTTC. Drawing the rest from reference TRBV5-4 and TRBJ2-1, the complete variable domain is ETGVTQSPTHLIKTRGQQVTLRCSSQSGHNTVSWYQQALGQGPQFIFQYYREEENGRGNFPPRFSGLQFPNYSSELNVNALELDDSALYLCASSSGRNNEQFFGPGTRLTVL.

This clone was seen a handful of times. The rearrangement joins TRBV5-1 to TRBJ1-1; D gene uncertain. V was shortened by 1 base and J by 6 bases, with 16 bases between the two germline ends. Germline values: CDR1 SGHRS, CDR2 YFSETQ. The CDR3 loop spans 15 amino acids. The CDR3 DNA reads as TGCGCCAGCAGCTTGTACCCCGGCACAATTGCTGAAGCTTTCTTT. Translated, it gives CASSLYPGTIAEAFF. Combining the CDR3 with reference TRBV5-1 and TRBJ1-1 gives the whole variable domain KAGVTQTPRYLIKTRGQQVTLSCSPISGHRSVSWYQQTPGQGLQFLFEYFSETQRNKGNFPGRFSGRQFSNSRSEMNVSTLELGDSALYLCASSLYPGTIAEAFFGQGTRLTVV.

Here the CDR3 DNA reads TGTGCCAGCAGCTTAGGAGGGAGCTCACCCCTCCACTTT. Protein sequence: CASSLGGSSPLHF. This rearrangement joins TRBV7-9 to TRBJ1-6; no firm D call. The V end was cut by 1 base, the J end by 10 bases, with 8 bases between. The CDR3 has 13 amino acids. Germline V gene sequence: CDR1 SEHNR, CDR2 FQNEAQ (reference sequence).

V gene TRBV5-1 combines with J gene TRBJ2-7; 14 bases match TRBD2. The ends lost 2 bases at V and 6 bases at J; junction bases unmatched: 10. The germline gives CDR1 SGHRS, CDR2 YFSETQ. This CDR3 has 17 residues. The CDR3 DNA follows: TGCGCCAGCAGCTTTTTCCGACTAGCGGGAGGGGAGGGCGAGCAGTACTTC. This encodes CASSFFRLAGGEGEQYF.

Only one count was recorded for this clone. The chain has TRBV20-1 and TRBJ2-7; TRBD2 agrees at 8 bases. The CDR3 covers 11 residues. J gave up 7 bases and V 6 bases, and 5 bases lay outside the gene matches. Germline V gene lookup returns CDR1 DFQATT and CDR2 SNEGSKA (reference sequence). In nucleotides, the CDR3 is TGCAGTGCCCGCCGGGGGGGTGAGCAGTACTTC. It specifies CSARRGGEQYF.

The chain joins TRBV18 to TRBJ2-5; maybe TRBD1 (5 bases). This CDR3 is built from 14 residues. Looked up from germline, CDR1 is KGHSH and CDR2 is LQKENI. Between the trimmed V and J ends, which lost 3 bases and 1 base, there was a span of 9 bases. The CDR3 DNA is TGTGCCAGCTCACCCTTCGACAGCCAAGAGACCCAGTACTTC. Translated, it gives CASSPFDSQETQYF.

The chain is built from TRBV7-2 and TRBJ1-4, with a possible D match to TRBD1 (6 bases). The CDR3 length is 15 residues. Trimming left V 1 base short and J 6 bases short, with 12 bases between. In germline, CDR1 is SGHTA, CDR2 FQGNSA. The CDR3 loop reads CASSLDGGGYEKLFF. CDR3 DNA: TGTGCCAGCAGCTTAGATGGGGGCGGATATGAAAAACTGTTTTTT.

The V call is TRBV4-1, the J call TRBJ2-3, with 8 positions matching TRBD2. CDR3 length equals 18 residues. The germline V gene encodes CDR1 MGHRA and CDR2 YSYEKL. Trimming removed 0 bases from V and 6 bases from J; junction bases left unmatched: 14. In nucleotides, the CDR3 is TGCGCCAGCAGCCAAGAATGGCTTTGGAGCGGGAGATCGGATACGCAGTATTTT. Its protein is CASSQEWLWSGRSDTQYF.

This chain links TRBV19 with TRBJ2-7, with 9 bases lining up with TRBD1. This CDR3 contains 13 residues. Trimming took 11 bases from V and 4 from J; bases not matched to a gene: 9. The germline V gene encodes CDR1 LNHDA and CDR2 SQIVND (reference sequence). CDR3 DNA: TGTGCCGCATTCCGGGACAGGGCATACGAGCAGTACTTC. It encodes CAAFRDRAYEQYF.

V usage is TRBV5-1 and J usage is TRBJ2-5, with 8 nucleotides matching TRBD2. CDR3 length equals 14 residues. Germline CDR1 reads SGHRS; CDR2 reads YFSETQ. The trim removed 3 bases at V and 5 bases at J, leaving 6 bases unmatched. The CDR3 region has the DNA TGCGCCAGCAGCTCCGGGGGGGCTGAGGAGACCCAGTACTTC. Its protein product is CASSSGGAEETQYF.

The chain links TRBV6-5 to TRBJ2-7, with a possible D match to TRBD1 (6 bases). Germline lookup yields CDR1 MNHEY and CDR2 SVGAGI. Trimming removed 5 bases at V and 3 bases at J, with 14 bases between. This CDR3 contains 14 residues. The DNA of the CDR3 is TGTGCCAGCAGTCGTAGACAGGTCCTCTACGAGCAGTACTTC. As protein: CASSRRQVLYEQYF.

The chain combines TRBV11-2 with TRBJ2-7; no clear D gene. V lost 1 base to trimming and J lost 0 bases, with 10 bases between them. The CDR3 is made up of 15 amino acids. Germline CDR1 reads SGHAT; CDR2 reads FQNNGV. CDR3: CASSLVSGDSYEQYF. The CDR3 bases are TGTGCCAGCAGCTTAGTATCTGGAGACTCCTACGAGCAGTACTTC.

The V call is TRBV5-4, the J call TRBJ1-4, with D possibly being TRBD1 (6 bases). The CDR3 has 14 residues. The germline gives CDR1 SGHNT, CDR2 YYREEE (reference sequence). V was trimmed by 3 bases and J by 5 bases, leaving 11 bases between them. The CDR3 region is CASSSDRRNEKLFF. The DNA for the CDR3 is TGTGCCAGCAGCTCCGACAGGCGAAATGAAAAACTGTTTTTT.

The rearrangement joins TRBV7-9 to TRBJ2-4, with a weak D call TRBD1 (5 bases). Trimming pared 6 bases from V and 0 bases from J, leaving 18 bases between. The germline V gene encodes CDR1 SEHNR and CDR2 FQNEAQ (reference sequence). The CDR3 loop spans 17 amino acids. CDR3 in amino acids: CASSPISTALAKNIQYF. In DNA form, the CDR3 reads TGTGCCAGCAGTCCGATCTCGACAGCTTTAGCCAAAAACATTCAGTACTTC.

On this clone itself: Germline is not matched at one junction end, which may reflect a read error. The chain joins TRBV5-4 to TRBJ2-3; D may correspond to TRBD1 or TRBD2 (5 bases each). The CDR3 totals 12 residues. Germline-derived CDR1 and CDR2 are SGHNT and YYREEE (reference sequence). The CDR3 sequence: CSYRRREDTQYF. Written as DNA, the CDR3 is TGCAGTTACAGGAGACGGGAAGATACGCAGTATTTT.